The 17 T cell receptor beta chains below were found in one sample sequenced in a study. TCRdb redid the calling of the reads with MiXCR, one entry per CDR3 protein. The table records approximately 1,500 distinct CDR3 sequences, approximately 21% of them present only once. The sample comprised CD8+ T cells (not recorded whether cultured). The receptors originated from a female donor.

Within the sample, this clonotype is large. The CDR3 nucleotides are TGCAGTGCTAGAGACGGAGACAGGGCCACAAATAATTCACCCCTCCACTTT. Translating it yields CSARDGDRATNNSPLHF. This chain links TRBV20-1 with TRBJ1-6; 7 bases line up with TRBD1. Germline CDR1 and CDR2: DFQATT and SNEGSKA (reference sequence). The CDR3 runs to 17 residues. The V segment lost 0 bases and the J segment 5 bases; nucleotides outside the gene matches: 10.

The sample holds a few counts of this clonotype. V usage is TRBV4-2 and J usage is TRBJ1-2; D remains unclear. The CDR3 is made up of 13 amino acids. Germline lookup yields CDR1 LGHNA and CDR2 YNFKEQ. V lost 7 bases and J 7 bases, leaving 16 bases between the germline ends. CDR3 sequence: CASNHEGSGGYTF. The CDR3 DNA follows: TGTGCCAGCAACCACGAGGGTTCGGGTGGCTACACCTTC.

This clonotype is a singleton in its sample. Sequence at one end of the junction differs from germline and may be a read error. The chain is built from TRBV12-3 or TRBV12-4 and TRBJ2-1, with D possibly being TRBD1 (7 bases). The CDR3 extends over 15 amino acids. CDR3: CASSQGGGGAEYQLF. CDR3 bases: TGTGCCAGCTCACAAGGTGGAGGGGGCGCAGAGTATCAGCTCTTC.

This clonotype counts as large. CDR3 DNA sequence: TGTGCCAGCAGTTTTGTGGGGCCAACCAATTCACCCCTCCACTTT. Protein: CASSFVGPTNSPLHF. The chain combines TRBV28 with TRBJ1-6; weak D call: TRBD1 (5 bases). The CDR3 is 15 amino acids. The germline V and J ends were trimmed by 3 bases and 7 bases, with 13 bases remaining between them. Germline V CDR1 and CDR2: MDHEN, SYDVKM.

Judged by abundance, this clonotype is medium-sized (0.01 to 0.1%). The chain is built from TRBV18 and TRBJ2-5; 7 nucleotides match TRBD1. The V segment lost 3 bases and the J segment 2 bases; nucleotides outside the gene matches: 9. Germline V gene data show CDR1 as KGHSH and CDR2 as LQKENI. This CDR3 spans 16 amino acids. CDR3 in DNA: TGTGCCAGCTCACCCTGGGCCTCGGGACAGCAAGAGACCCAGTACTTC. Translated: CASSPWASGQQETQYF.

This clonotype is large. This chain uses TRBV3-1 with TRBJ1-5; 9 nucleotides line up with TRBD1. The V segment lost 4 bases and the J segment 1 base; nucleotides outside the gene matches: 2. Germline V gene sequence: CDR1 LGHDT, CDR2 YNNKEL (reference sequence). This CDR3 has 15 amino acids. As DNA, the CDR3 is TGTGCCAGCAGCCTAGGACAGGGGAGCAATCAGCCCCAGCATTTT. This gives the protein CASSLGQGSNQPQHF. Supplemented by reference TRBV3-1 and TRBJ1-5, the full variable domain reads DTAVSQTPKYLVTQMGNDKSIKCEQNLGHDTMYWYKQDSKKFLKIMFSYNNKELIINETVPNRFSPKSPDKAHLNLHINSLELGDSAVYFCASSLGQGSNQPQHFGDGTRLSIL.

This clonotype is medium-sized within its sample. V gene TRBV7-9 combines with J gene TRBJ2-7; weak D call: TRBD1 (6 bases). V was trimmed by 4 bases and J by 3 bases, leaving 22 bases between them. This CDR3 region has 17 residues. CDR1 is SEHNR, CDR2 FQNEAQ, per germline (reference sequence). The CDR3 nucleotides are TGTGCCAGCAGCTCCATCAGAACCGGGACATTCGACTACGAGCAGTACTTC. Translating it yields CASSSIRTGTFDYEQYF.

As regards this clonotype: Just one base apart from a much larger clone, this may be a read error. The chain carries TRBV15 and TRBJ2-1; D may correspond to TRBD1 or TRBD2 (5 bases each). Germline V gene data show CDR1 as LNHNV and CDR2 as YYDKDF (reference sequence). The CDR3 is made up of 11 amino acids. CDR3 protein: CAASFRGVQFF. CDR3 DNA sequence: TGTGCCGCCAGCTTTCGAGGGGTGCAGTTCTTC.

On this clonotype itself: At one boundary the junction diverges from the germline segment, which might be a read error. V is TRBV6-6 and J is TRBJ2-6; TRBD1 or TRBD2 may be the D gene (5 bases each). The CDR3 extends over 18 amino acids. Germline V lookup: CDR1 MNHNY, CDR2 SVGAGI (reference sequence). This CDR3 is CASSYSKEPSSGANVPTF. CDR3 DNA sequence: TGTGCCAGCAGTTACTCGAAGGAGCCTAGCTCTGGGGCCAACGTCCCGACTTTC.

On this clonotype: The final CDR3 position lacks the conserved phenylalanine or tryptophan, pointing to a likely read error. The limits of the CDR3 on the DNA are not certain, so only TCRdb's listed CDR3 is given. The chain joins TRBV10-3 to TRBJ2-2; TRBD1, the table's D call, lacks a check against the DNA. Both ends counted, the CDR3 spans 13 residues. CDR1 is ENHRY, CDR2 SYGVKD, per germline. This CDR3 is CGINAGDTGELFC.

A note on this clonotype: At one end, the junction sequence differs from germline, possibly due to a read error. This chain uses TRBV7-9 with TRBJ2-1, with 8 positions matching TRBD2. The CDR3 totals 15 residues. Germline-derived CDR1 and CDR2 are SEHNR and FQNEAQ (reference sequence). The DNA for the CDR3 is TGTGCCAGCAGCTTATCCGCTAGCGGGTACAATGAGCAGTCCTTT. Its translation is CASSLSASGYNEQSF. The full variable domain, completed using reference TRBV7-9 and TRBJ2-1, is DTGVSQNPRHKITKRGQNVTFRCDPISEHNRLYWYRQTLGQGPEFLTYFQNEAQLEKSRLLSDRFSAERPKGSFSTLEIQRTEQGDSAMYLCASSLSASGYNEQSFGPGTRLTVL.

This clonotype is categorized as medium-sized. This chain uses TRBV2 with TRBJ1-6; D might be TRBD1 (6 bases). Germline V lookup: CDR1 SNHLY, CDR2 FYNNEI. The length of the CDR3 is 14 residues. Trimming shortened V by 3 bases and J by 7 bases, and 10 bases separated the two germline ends. CDR3 amino acids: CASSDYRENSPLHF. The CDR3 region has the DNA TGTGCCAGCAGTGATTACAGGGAGAATTCACCCCTCCACTTT. The whole variable domain, remainder taken from reference TRBV2 and TRBJ1-6, is EPEVTQTPSHQVTQMGQEVILRCVPISNHLYFYWYRQILGQKVEFLVSFYNNEISEKSEIFDDQFSVERPDGSNFTLKIRSTKLEDSAMYFCASSDYRENSPLHFGNGTRLTVT.

In the case of this clonotype: Mismatch with germline at one junction end may stem from a read error. The gene calls are TRBV6-6 and TRBJ1-3, with D uncertain. The CDR3 has 11 amino acids. Germline CDR1 is MNHNY and CDR2 is SVGAGI (reference sequence). The CDR3 bases are TGTGCCAGCAACTCTGGAAAAACCACATATTTT. This encodes CASNSGKTTYF.

This clonotype was seen many times. This chain uses TRBV27 with TRBJ1-6; D is ambiguous. With 2 bases removed from V and 1 base from J, the gap between germline ends came to 6 bases. The CDR3 sequence is 15 residues long. Germline V gene sequence: CDR1 MNHEY, CDR2 SMNVEV (reference sequence). The CDR3 here is CASSLGVSYNSPLHF. The CDR3 DNA reads TGTGCCAGCAGTTTAGGTGTGTCCTATAATTCACCCCTCCACTTT.

Remarks on this clonotype: The junction departs from germline at one end; a sequencing error may be responsible. This chain joins TRBV5-1 and TRBJ2-1, with 10 bases identical to TRBD2. Germline values: CDR1 SGHRS, CDR2 YFSETQ. The CDR3 has 17 amino acids. The CDR3 loop is CASNLLASGSYYNEQFF. In nucleotides, the CDR3 is TGCGCCAGCAACTTGCTGGCTAGCGGGAGCTACTACAATGAGCAGTTCTTC.

This clonotype is judged large. This sequence joins TRBV7-9 and TRBJ1-5; 9 bases map to TRBD1. J gave up 9 bases and V 4 bases, and 7 bases lay outside the gene matches. Germline-derived CDR1 and CDR2 are SEHNR and FQNEAQ (reference sequence). The CDR3 runs 14 residues. The CDR3 region is CASSWGTGSGPQHF. DNA for the CDR3: TGTGCCAGCAGCTGGGGGACAGGGTCCGGGCCCCAGCATTTT.

The table lists this clonotype with a few counts. A much larger clone lies one base from this, so it may be a read error. The chain combines TRBV28 with TRBJ1-2; TRBD1 might be the D (5 bases). Germline-derived CDR1 and CDR2 are MDHEN and SYDVKM. The CDR3 length is 14 residues. Here the CDR3 reads CASSLSRGDYGCTF. The CDR3 DNA reads TGTGCCAGCAGTTTATCGAGAGGGGACTATGGCTGCACCTTC.